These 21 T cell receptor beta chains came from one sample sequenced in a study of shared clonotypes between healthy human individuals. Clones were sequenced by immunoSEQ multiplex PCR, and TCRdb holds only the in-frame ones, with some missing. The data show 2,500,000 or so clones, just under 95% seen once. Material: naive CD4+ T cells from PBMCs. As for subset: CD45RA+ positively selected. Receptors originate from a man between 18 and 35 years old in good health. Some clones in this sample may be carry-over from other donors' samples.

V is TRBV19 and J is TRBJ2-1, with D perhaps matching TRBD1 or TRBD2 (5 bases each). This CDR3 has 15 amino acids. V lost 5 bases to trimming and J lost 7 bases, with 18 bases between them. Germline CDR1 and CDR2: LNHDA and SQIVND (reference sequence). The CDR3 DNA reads TGTGCCAGTAGTGTCTTGTGGGGGAGAAGAAATGAGCAGTTCTTC. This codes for CASSVLWGRRNEQFF.

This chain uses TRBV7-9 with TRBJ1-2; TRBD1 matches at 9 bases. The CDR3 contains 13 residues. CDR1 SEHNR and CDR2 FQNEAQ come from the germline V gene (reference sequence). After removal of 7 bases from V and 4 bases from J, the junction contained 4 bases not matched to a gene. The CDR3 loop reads CASIGTGPYGYTF. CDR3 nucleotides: TGTGCCAGCATCGGGACAGGGCCCTATGGCTACACCTTC.

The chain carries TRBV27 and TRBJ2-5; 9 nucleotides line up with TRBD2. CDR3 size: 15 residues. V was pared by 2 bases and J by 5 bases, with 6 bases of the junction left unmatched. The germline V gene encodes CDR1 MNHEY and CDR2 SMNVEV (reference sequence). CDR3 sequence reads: CASSLRAGGPETQYF. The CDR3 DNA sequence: TGTGCCAGCAGTTTAAGGGCGGGAGGGCCGGAGACCCAGTACTTC.

CDR3 bases: TGTGCCCCCCAAACCCCGACTAGCGGACGATACGAGCAGTACTTC. Amino acids: CAPQTPTSGRYEQYF. This chain uses TRBV6-7 with TRBJ2-7; 9 bases align to TRBD2. TRBV6-7 is an ORF; its function is uncertain. With V trimmed by 11 bases and J by 4 bases, 15 bases remained unmatched. This CDR3 spans 15 amino acids.

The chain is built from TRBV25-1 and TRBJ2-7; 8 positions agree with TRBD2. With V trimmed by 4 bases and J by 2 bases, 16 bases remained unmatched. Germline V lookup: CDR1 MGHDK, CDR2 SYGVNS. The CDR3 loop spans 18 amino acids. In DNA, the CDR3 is TGTGCCAGCAGTGCTCCTCCCGGGGGGGGCCCCGGCACCTACGAGCAGTACTTC. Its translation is CASSAPPGGGPGTYEQYF.

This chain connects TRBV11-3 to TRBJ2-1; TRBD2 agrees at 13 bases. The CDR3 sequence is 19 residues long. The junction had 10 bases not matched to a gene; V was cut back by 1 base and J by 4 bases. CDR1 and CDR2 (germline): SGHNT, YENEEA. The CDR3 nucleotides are TGTGCCAGCAGCTTAGGGGGTCCGGGACTAGCGGGGAAATACAATGAGCAGTTCTTC. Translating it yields CASSLGGPGLAGKYNEQFF.

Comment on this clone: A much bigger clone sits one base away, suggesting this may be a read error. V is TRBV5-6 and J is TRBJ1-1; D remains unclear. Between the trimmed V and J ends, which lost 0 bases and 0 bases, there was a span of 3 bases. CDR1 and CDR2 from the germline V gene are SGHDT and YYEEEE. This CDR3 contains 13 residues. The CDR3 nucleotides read TGTGCCAGCAGCTTGGAGGTGAACACTGAAGCTTTCTTT. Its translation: CASSLEVNTEAFF.

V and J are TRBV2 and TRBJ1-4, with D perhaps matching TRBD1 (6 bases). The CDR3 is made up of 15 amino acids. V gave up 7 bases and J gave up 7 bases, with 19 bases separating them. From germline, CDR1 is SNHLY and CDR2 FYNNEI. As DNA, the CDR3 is TGTGCCAGCACCAAGACAGGTCCCTTGGCTGAAAAACTGTTTTTT. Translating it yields CASTKTGPLAEKLFF.

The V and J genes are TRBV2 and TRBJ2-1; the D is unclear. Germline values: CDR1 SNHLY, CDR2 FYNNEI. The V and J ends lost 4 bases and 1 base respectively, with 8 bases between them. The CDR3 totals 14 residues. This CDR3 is CASSVRGSYNEQFF. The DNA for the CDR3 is TGTGCCAGCAGTGTTCGTGGGTCCTACAATGAGCAGTTCTTC.

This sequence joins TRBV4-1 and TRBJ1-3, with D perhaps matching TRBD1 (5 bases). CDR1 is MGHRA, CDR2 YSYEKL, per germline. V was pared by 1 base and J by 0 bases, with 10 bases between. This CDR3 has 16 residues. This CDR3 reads CASSQVRGLSGNTIYF. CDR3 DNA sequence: TGCGCCAGCAGCCAAGTACGGGGACTCTCTGGAAACACCATATATTTT.

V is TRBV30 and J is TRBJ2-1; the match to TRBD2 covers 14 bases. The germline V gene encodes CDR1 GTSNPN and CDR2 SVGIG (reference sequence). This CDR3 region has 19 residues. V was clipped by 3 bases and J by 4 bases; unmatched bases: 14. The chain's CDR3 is CAWRGKAGTSGSWYNEQFF. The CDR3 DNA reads TGTGCCTGGAGAGGGAAGGCAGGGACTAGCGGGAGTTGGTACAATGAGCAGTTCTTC.

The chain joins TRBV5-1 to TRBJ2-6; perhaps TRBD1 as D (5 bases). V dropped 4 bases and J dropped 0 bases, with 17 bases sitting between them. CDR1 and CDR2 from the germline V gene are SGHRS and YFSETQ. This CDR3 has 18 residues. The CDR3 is CASSPRTRISSGANVLTF. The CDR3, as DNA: TGCGCCAGCAGCCCCCGGACAAGAATATCCTCTGGGGCCAACGTCCTGACTTTC.

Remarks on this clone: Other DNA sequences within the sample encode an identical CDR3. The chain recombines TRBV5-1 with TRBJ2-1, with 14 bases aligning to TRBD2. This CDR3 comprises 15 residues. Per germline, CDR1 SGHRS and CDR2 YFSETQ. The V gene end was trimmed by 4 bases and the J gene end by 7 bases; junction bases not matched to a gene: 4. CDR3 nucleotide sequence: TGCGCCAGCAGCCTTAGGACTAGCGGGGGGAATGAGCAGTTCTTC. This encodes CASSLRTSGGNEQFF.

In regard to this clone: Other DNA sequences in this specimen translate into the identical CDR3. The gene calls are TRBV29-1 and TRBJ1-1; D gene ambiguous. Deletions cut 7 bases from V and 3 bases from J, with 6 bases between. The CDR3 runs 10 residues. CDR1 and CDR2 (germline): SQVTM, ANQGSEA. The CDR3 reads CSGRDTEAFF. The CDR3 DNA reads TGCAGCGGCCGGGACACTGAAGCTTTCTTT.

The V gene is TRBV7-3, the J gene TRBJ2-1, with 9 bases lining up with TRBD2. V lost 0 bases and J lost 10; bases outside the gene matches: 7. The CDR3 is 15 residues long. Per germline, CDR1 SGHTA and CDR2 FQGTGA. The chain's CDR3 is CASSLTGLATGEQFF. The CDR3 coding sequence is TGTGCCAGCAGCTTAACGGGACTAGCAACTGGCGAGCAGTTCTTC.

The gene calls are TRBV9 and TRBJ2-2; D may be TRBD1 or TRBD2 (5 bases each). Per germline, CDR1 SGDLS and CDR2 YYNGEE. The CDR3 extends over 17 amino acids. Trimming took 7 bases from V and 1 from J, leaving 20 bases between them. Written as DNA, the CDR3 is TGTGCCAGCGGGAAGACCGTCGGGACCCTGAACACCGGGGAGCTGTTTTTT. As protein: CASGKTVGTLNTGELFF. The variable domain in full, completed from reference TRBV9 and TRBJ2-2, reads DSGVTQTPKHLITATGQRVTLRCSPRSGDLSVYWYQQSLDQGLQFLIQYYNGEERAKGNILERFSAQQFPDLHSELNLSSLELGDSALYFCASGKTVGTLNTGELFFGEGSRLTVL.

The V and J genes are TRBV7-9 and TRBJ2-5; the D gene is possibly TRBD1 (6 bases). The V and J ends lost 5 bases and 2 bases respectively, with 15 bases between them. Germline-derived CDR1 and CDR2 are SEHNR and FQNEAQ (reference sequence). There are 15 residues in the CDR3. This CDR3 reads CASSLGHQGQETQYF. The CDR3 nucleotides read TGTGCCAGCAGCCTGGGACACCAAGGACAAGAGACCCAGTACTTC.

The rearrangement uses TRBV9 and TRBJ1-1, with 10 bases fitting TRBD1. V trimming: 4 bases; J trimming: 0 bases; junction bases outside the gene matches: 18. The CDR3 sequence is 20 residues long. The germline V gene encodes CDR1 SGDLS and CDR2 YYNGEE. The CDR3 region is CASSSPGTGVAKNMNTEAFF. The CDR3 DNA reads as TGTGCCAGCAGCTCCCCGGGGACAGGGGTCGCCAAAAATATGAACACTGAAGCTTTCTTT.

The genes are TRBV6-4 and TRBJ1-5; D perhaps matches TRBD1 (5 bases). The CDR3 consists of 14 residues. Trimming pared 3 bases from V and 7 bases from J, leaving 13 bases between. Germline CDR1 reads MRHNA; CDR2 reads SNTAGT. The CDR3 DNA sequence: TGTGCCAGCAGTGAGGAGGGGCGCGGGCAGCCCCAGCATTTT. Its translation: CASSEEGRGQPQHF.

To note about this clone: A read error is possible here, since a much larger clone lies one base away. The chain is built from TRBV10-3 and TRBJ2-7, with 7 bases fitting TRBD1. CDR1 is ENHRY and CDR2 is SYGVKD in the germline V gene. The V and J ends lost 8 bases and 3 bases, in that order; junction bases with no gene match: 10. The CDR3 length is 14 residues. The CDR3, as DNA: TGTGCCATCGACCAAACAACAGGGGACTACGAGCAGTACTTC. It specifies CAIDQTTGDYEQYF.

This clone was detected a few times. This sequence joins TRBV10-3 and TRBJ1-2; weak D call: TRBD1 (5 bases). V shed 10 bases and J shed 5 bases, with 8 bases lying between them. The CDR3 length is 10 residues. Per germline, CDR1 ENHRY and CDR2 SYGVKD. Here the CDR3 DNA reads TGTGCCACCAGGGAGTATGGCTACACCTTC. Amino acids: CATREYGYTF.